The entry below describes one T cell receptor beta chain. Original processing notes: The assay estimated nucleated cells by amplifying reference gene primers. Data came from immunoSEQ multiplex PCR; TCRdb stores just in-frame clones and leaves some out. V, J and clone size are taken as reported in that table, and D and trimming were inferred from the DNA itself. The repertoire holds some 150,000 clones, with about 87% as singletons. This sample is part of a study of blood T cell repertoires in COVID-19. The wider study: The United States, Italy and Spain provided the acute and convalescent COVID-19 samples. Sources were T cells, B-cell-depleted T cells, or PBMCs; the material itself was cDNA or gDNA.

The sequence came from a woman in her forties or fifties with acute or convalescent COVID-19. The sequencing sample was made of peripheral blood.

The CDR3 region has the DNA TGTGCCAGCAGCTTAACCCCCGACAGGGGCAATTCACCCCTCCACTTT. Protein product: CASSLTPDRGNSPLHF. This chain uses TRBV5-5 with TRBJ1-6; 8 nucleotides line up with TRBD1. The ends lost 2 bases at V and 7 bases at J; junction bases unmatched: 8. Germline V gene data show CDR1 as SGHKS and CDR2 as YYEKEE (reference sequence). The CDR3 sequence is 16 residues long.